This is a list of T cell receptor beta chains from one sample in a study of blood T cell repertoires in COVID-19. TCRdb's copy holds only in-frame clones and misses some; the assay was immunoSEQ multiplex PCR. The sample lists about 440,000 clones; 90% were seen once. The specimen sequenced was PBMCs or T cells enriched from blood (not recorded which). Receptor source: a man in his late teens or twenties who had recovered from COVID-19. Each CDR3 is given with its conserved first and last residue. Fields, in order: J gene, V gene, D gene, clone size, CDR3 DNA, CDR3 protein. A D gene is named only where the DNA matches it firmly. Clone size is shown for a subset of rows, as once, few, many or a class of expanded clone.

TRBJ2-1 | TRBV5-4 | - | - | TGTGCCAGCAGCTCCCGTCCTTTAAATGAGCAGTTCTTC | CASSSRPLNEQFF
TRBJ2-1 | TRBV9 | - | - | TGTGCCAGCAGTCCCCTTGCTGGTTACGGTGAGCAGTTCTTC | CASSPLAGYGEQFF
TRBJ1-5 | TRBV24-1 | - | - | TGTGCCACCAGTGGGGAGGCTAATCAGCCCCAGCATTTT | CATSGEANQPQHF
TRBJ1-2 | TRBV19 | TRBD1 | - | TGTGCCAGTAGTATAGGGGGACAGGCAGCTAACTATGGCTACACCTTC | CASSIGGQAANYGYTF
TRBJ2-7 | TRBV7-9 | TRBD2 | once | TGTGCCTGTACGGGGGCTAGCGGGGACTCTACCTACGAGCAGTACTTC | CACTGASGDSTYEQYF
TRBJ2-1 | TRBV7-2 | - | - | TGTGCCAGCAGCTTAAATCTCAGGGGTGAGCAGTTCTTC | CASSLNLRGEQFF
TRBJ2-1 | TRBV19 | TRBD2 | - | TGTGCCAGTAGTAGCGGACTAGTAGTCACTGAGCAGTTCTTC | CASSSGLVVTEQFF
TRBJ1-5 | TRBV15 | TRBD1 | - | TGTGCCACCAGCGAAGGGACAGATAGCAATCAGCCCCAGCATTTT | CATSEGTDSNQPQHF
TRBJ2-2 | TRBV12-5 | - | - | TGTGCTAGTGGTTTTTTAGTCTCTCAGAACACCGGGGAGCTGTTTTTT | CASGFLVSQNTGELFF
TRBJ1-2 | TRBV19 | TRBD1 | - | TGTGCCAGTAGTACCTCCTTGGGACAGAGTAATGGCTACACCTTC | CASSTSLGQSNGYTF
TRBJ2-7 | TRBV4-1 | TRBD1 | - | TGCGCCAGCAGCCAAGATGGGACAGGGCGCTACGAGCAGTACTTC | CASSQDGTGRYEQYF
TRBJ2-7 | TRBV6-5 | TRBD1 | once | TGTGCCAGCATATCGGGACAGGGGGCTTACGAGCAGTACTTC | CASISGQGAYEQYF
TRBJ2-2 | TRBV3-1/TRBV3-2 | - | - | TGTGCCAGCAGCCAAGTGACCAGGGGCACCGGGGAGCTGTTTTTT | CASSQVTRGTGELFF
TRBJ1-1 | TRBV10-3 | - | - | TGTGCCATCAGTGAGTCCGATGGGGGCCTTGCGGAAGCTTTCTTT | CAISESDGGLAEAFF
TRBJ2-2 | TRBV28 | - | - | TGTGCCAGCAGTTTTTACGAGGGAGGATTGATTGGCGGGGAGCTGTTTTTT | CASSFYEGGLIGGELFF
TRBJ1-2 | TRBV19 | - | - | TGTGCCAGTAGTATGTCGACAGACGGCTATGGCTACACCTTC | CASSMSTDGYGYTF
TRBJ2-1 | TRBV19 | TRBD2 | once | TGTGCCAGTAGACGGACTAGCAACTCCTACAATGAGCAGTTCTTC | CASRRTSNSYNEQFF
TRBJ1-5 | TRBV11-2 | TRBD1 | - | TGTGCCAGCAGCTTAGCCAGGGGGGATCAGCCCCAGCATTTT | CASSLARGDQPQHF
TRBJ2-2 | TRBV3-1/TRBV3-2 | - | - | TGTGCCAGCAGCCAAGATTCGGGCACCGGGGAGCTGTTTTTT | CASSQDSGTGELFF
TRBJ1-4 | TRBV20-1 | - | - | TGCAGTGCTAGTCGTACAGTTAATGAAAAACTGTTTTTT | CSASRTVNEKLFF
TRBJ2-7 | TRBV6-4 | - | - | TGTGCCTCGTCGGACACTAACTACGAGCAGTACTTC | CASSDTNYEQYF
TRBJ2-1 | TRBV3-1/TRBV3-2 | TRBD2 | - | TGTGCCAGCAGCCAAGATCTGGGACTAGCGGGACGAAATGAGCAGTTCTTC | CASSQDLGLAGRNEQFF
TRBJ1-1 | TRBV25-1 | TRBD1 | once | TGTGCCAGCAGTGAATACCGACAGGGGACTGAAGCTTTCTTT | CASSEYRQGTEAFF
TRBJ1-3 | TRBV2 | - | - | TGTGCCAGCACGCGGAATTCCGGAAACACCATATATTTT | CASTRNSGNTIYF
TRBJ1-1 | TRBV12-3/TRBV12-4 | TRBD1 | - | TGTGCCAGTACTTTGACAGGGGGCACTGAAGCTTTCTTT | CASTLTGGTEAFF
TRBJ2-1 | TRBV7-8 | - | - | TGTGCCAGCAGCTTTTCCTACCGGAGCTCCTACAATGAGCAGTTCTTC | CASSFSYRSSYNEQFF
TRBJ2-7 | TRBV30 | - | - | TGTGCCCTCGCAGGGGGGTACGAGCAGTACTTC | CALAGGYEQYF
TRBJ1-1 | TRBV2 | TRBD1 | - | TGTGCCAGCAGTGGAGGGGACAGGGTATCTACTGAAGCTTTCTTT | CASSGGDRVSTEAFF
TRBJ2-1 | TRBV6-5 | - | - | TGTGCCAGCCAGGCGAGCTCCTACAATGAGCAGTTCTTC | CASQASSYNEQFF
TRBJ1-2 | TRBV19 | - | - | TGTGCCAGTACCATGGGGAGGGTGGCCTATGGCTACACCTTC | CASTMGRVAYGYTF
TRBJ2-3 | TRBV19 | TRBD2 | - | TGTGCCAGTAGTATCTCGACTAGCGGTGGTGATACGCAGTATTTT | CASSISTSGGDTQYF
TRBJ2-1 | TRBV5-6 | TRBD1 | - | TGTGCCAGCAGCTTGACTGGGACAGGGGGTTACTACAATGAGCAGTTCTTC | CASSLTGTGGYYNEQFF
TRBJ2-2 | TRBV5-4 | - | - | TGTGCCAGCAGCTTGTTCCAGGGGGGCACCGGGGAGCTGTTTTTT | CASSLFQGGTGELFF
TRBJ2-2 | TRBV10-3 | - | - | TGTGCCACCGGAATGAGGACGGGGACGAACACCGGGGAGCTGTTTTTT | CATGMRTGTNTGELFF
TRBJ1-4 | TRBV4-1 | TRBD1 | - | TGCGCCAGCAGCCGGGACAGGGGACCTAATGAAAAACTGTTTTTT | CASSRDRGPNEKLFF
TRBJ2-7 | TRBV28 | - | - | TGTGCCAGCAGTGTGGGGGCAGGGGTATACGAGCAGTACTTC | CASSVGAGVYEQYF
TRBJ2-5 | TRBV4-1 | TRBD2 | - | TGCGCCAGCAGCCAGCTCCCGGGACTAGAAGAGACCCAGTACTTC | CASSQLPGLEETQYF
TRBJ2-4 | TRBV7-9 | - | - | TGTGCCAGCAGCTTAGGTGGAGGGGCAGGGGGAGCCAAAAACATTCAGTACTTC | CASSLGGGAGGAKNIQYF
TRBJ2-7 | TRBV7-8 | - | few | TGTGCCAGCAGCTTAGTCTCGCCGGAGGGCGAGCAGTACTTC | CASSLVSPEGEQYF
TRBJ1-6 | TRBV18 | - | once | TGTGCCAGCTCACCGCAGCTAGGCGAGGGTTCACCCCTCCACTTT | CASSPQLGEGSPLHF